One and the same sample provided the 25 T cell receptor beta chains below, sequenced in a study of tumor-infiltrating lymphocytes in primary liver carcinoma. From 400 to 500 ng total RNA, TCR beta cDNA was generated with a primer in the constant region. Three nested multiplex PCR rounds of slightly modified ARM-PCR generated TCR beta libraries. TRBV1-TRBV30 forward primers paired with a C-beta reverse primer drove the first two PCR rounds, 10 cycles each. TCRdb reprocessed the multiplex PCR reads via MiXCR and lists one record per CDR3 protein. In the table there are 45,000 or so distinct CDR3 sequences, 73% of which are singletons. Between roughly 17 and 33 mg of unsorted bulk tissue served as the source from which RNA and DNA were co-extracted. The sequenced sample was liver tumor tissue from sampling region 2. Subset meaning: tumor region T2, inferior pole. Source of these receptors: a man aged 35 to 55 with primary liver carcinoma and hepatitis B virus infection.

This rearrangement joins TRBV14 to TRBJ2-3; D remains unclear. The CDR3 consists of 14 residues. The germline V and J ends were trimmed by 1 base and 3 bases, with 8 bases remaining between them. Germline V gene data show CDR1 as SGHDN and CDR2 as FVKESK. CDR3 sequence reads: CASSQVGNTDTQYF. In DNA form, the CDR3 reads TGTGCCAGCAGCCAAGTGGGGAATACAGATACGCAGTATTTT. The full variable domain, in which reference TRBV14 and TRBJ2-3 provide the parts outside the CDR3, is EAGVTQFPSHSVIEKGQTVTLRCDPISGHDNLYWYRRVMGKEIKFLLHFVKESKQDESGMPNNRFLAERTGGTYSTLKVQPAELEDSGVYFCASSQVGNTDTQYFGPGTRLTVL.

The V and J genes are TRBV11-2 and TRBJ2-1; D not certain. This CDR3 contains 14 residues. V was clipped by 6 bases and J by 5 bases, with 14 bases between them. Germline V gene sequence: CDR1 SGHAT, CDR2 FQNNGV. CDR3 DNA: TGTGCCAGCAGTTCGTTGGGGTTCAACAATGAGCAGTTCTTC. It is translated as CASSSLGFNNEQFF.

Comment on this clonotype: A read error is likely, as this CDR3 ends without the conserved phenylalanine or tryptophan. The chain uses TRBV7-9 and TRBJ2-3; D gene ambiguous. V was trimmed by 2 bases and J by 10 bases, leaving 10 bases between them. Looked up from germline, CDR1 is SEHNR and CDR2 is FQNEAQ (reference sequence). The CDR3 contains 12 residues. The DNA of the CDR3 is TGTGCCAGCAGCTTATATGACGGCCCGCAGTATATT. It translates to CASSLYDGPQYI.

The CDR3 nucleotides are TGCGCCAGCAGTCGGGATACCGGGCTATACTACGAGCAGTACTTC. It translates to CASSRDTGLYYEQYF. The chain uses TRBV4-1 and TRBJ2-7, with D possibly TRBD2 on 5 matching bases. This CDR3 contains 15 residues. Germline loops: CDR1 MGHRA, CDR2 YSYEKL. V lost 6 bases and J 3 bases, leaving 18 bases between the germline ends.

This clonotype was seen only once. Germline is not matched at one junction end, which may reflect a read error. CDR3 sequence: CASSHGQDGSGSTIYF. The CDR3 DNA reads as TGTGCCAGCAGCCATGGACAGGACGGCTCTGGAAGCACCATATATTTT. J is TRBJ1-3 and V is TRBV4-2, with 7 bases matching TRBD1. The V gene's germline CDR1 is LGHNA and CDR2 YNFKEQ. The CDR3 consists of 16 residues.

As concerns this clonotype: The germline gene is not matched at one end of the junction; a read error may be the cause. V usage is TRBV11-2 and J usage is TRBJ2-6, with TRBD2 as a possible D gene (6 bases). The CDR3 is 21 residues long. Germline values: CDR1 SGHAT, CDR2 FQNNGV. The CDR3 nucleotides are TGTGCCAGCAGCATGGGGGGAGACAGTGGCATTTCCCTCTATGGGGCCAACGTCCTGACCTTC. Residues: CASSMGGDSGISLYGANVLTF.

For this clonotype: The junction and the germline gene differ at one end; a read error may be behind it. This chain links TRBV14 with TRBJ2-3, with 8 bases that match TRBD1. The CDR3 runs 15 residues. Germline V gene lookup returns CDR1 SGHDN and CDR2 FVKESK. In DNA form, the CDR3 reads TGTGACAGCAGCCGGATGGGACAGGTCACAGATACGAAGTATTTT. It specifies CDSSRMGQVTDTKYF.

Note on this clonotype: Compared with germline, one end of the junction differs, possibly owing to a read error. V and J are TRBV10-3 and TRBJ1-1; weak D call: TRBD1 (6 bases). This CDR3 is built from 15 residues. Germline V gene sequence: CDR1 ENHRY, CDR2 SYGVKD. The CDR3 DNA reads as TGTGTCATTTCCACCGGGGGACAAGAGAACACTGAAGCTTTATTT. It codes for CVISTGGQENTEALF.

This clonotype was recorded once. Given the absence of the conserved phenylalanine or tryptophan at the CDR3 end, a read error is likely. The V gene is TRBV29-1, the J gene TRBJ1-2, with D unresolved. Between the trimmed V and J ends, which lost 4 bases and 4 bases, there was a span of 7 bases. The CDR3 has 11 amino acids. Germline V gene data show CDR1 as SQVTM and CDR2 as ANQGSEA. This CDR3 is CSVVLIYGYTV. DNA for the CDR3: TGCAGCGTTGTATTGATCTATGGCTACACCGTC.

The count of this clonotype is one. The rearrangement links TRBV6-2 or TRBV6-3 to TRBJ2-1; 7 nucleotides line up with TRBD1. The length of the CDR3 is 15 residues. CDR1 and CDR2 from the germline V gene are MNHEY and SVGEGT. After removal of 8 bases from V and 3 bases from J, the junction contained 10 bases not matched to a gene. The CDR3 protein is CASGLLDRVYNEQFF. The DNA of the CDR3 is TGTGCCAGCGGCTTACTCGACAGGGTCTACAATGAGCAGTTCTTC.

A note on this clonotype: At one boundary the junction diverges from the germline segment, which might be a read error. The chain carries TRBV10-3 and TRBJ2-5; 13 positions agree with TRBD2. The V gene's germline CDR1 is ENHRY and CDR2 SYGVKD. The CDR3 runs 15 residues. The CDR3 sequence is CAISPLAGGQETRYF. In nucleotides, the CDR3 is TGTGCCATCAGCCCACTAGCGGGAGGGCAAGAGACCCGGTACTTC.

As to this clonotype: The junction differs from germline at one of its ends, possibly a read error. The rearrangement links TRBV12-3 or TRBV12-4 to TRBJ2-7; TRBD1 matches at 10 bases. This CDR3 has 15 residues. CDR3 DNA: TGTGTCAGCAAACCGGGACAGGGGATCTCATACGAGCAGTACTTC. Residues: CVSKPGQGISYEQYF.

As concerns this clonotype: The junction departs from the called germline gene at one end, perhaps through a read error. The chain combines TRBV6-1 with TRBJ2-6, with 8 nucleotides matching TRBD1. This CDR3 has 17 residues. Germline loops: CDR1 MNHNS, CDR2 SASEGT. DNA of the CDR3: TGCGCCAGCACCGAGACAGGGGCCCTCTCTGGGGCCAACGTCCCGACTTTC. This codes for CASTETGALSGANVPTF.

This sequence joins TRBV29-1 and TRBJ1-6; D may be TRBD1 (6 bases). The CDR3 runs to 13 residues. V lost 5 bases to trimming and J lost 8 bases, with 13 bases between them. Germline loops: CDR1 SQVTM, CDR2 ANQGSEA. This chain's CDR3 is CSVWDGTYSPLHF. Here the CDR3 DNA reads TGCAGCGTTTGGGACGGGACATATTCACCCCTCCACTTT. Supplemented by reference TRBV29-1 and TRBJ1-6, the full variable domain reads SAVISQKPSRDICQRGTSLTIQCQVDSQVTMMFWYRQQPGQSLTLIATANQGSEATYESGFVIDKFPISRPNLTFSTLTVSNMSPEDSSIYLCSVWDGTYSPLHFGNGTRLTVT.

As for this clonotype: The junction differs from germline at one of its ends, possibly a read error. The rearrangement uses TRBV12-3 or TRBV12-4 and TRBJ2-1; 7 bases are a match to TRBD2. The length of the CDR3 is 16 residues. The CDR3 spells CASSDPGLLSYDEQFF. The CDR3 DNA reads as TGTGCCAGCAGTGATCCGGGACTATTATCCTACGATGAGCAGTTCTTC.

Note on this clonotype: At one end, the junction sequence differs from germline, possibly due to a read error. The chain employs TRBV4-3 and TRBJ2-3, with 9 bases fitting TRBD2. Germline CDR1 and CDR2: LGHNA and YSLEER. The CDR3 is made up of 14 amino acids. Here the CDR3 DNA reads TGCGCCAGGAGCCCGGCTAGCGGGACAGAAACGCAGTATTTT. Protein product: CARSPASGTETQYF.

With respect to this clonotype: Lacking the conserved final phenylalanine or tryptophan, this CDR3 likely reflects a read error. The chain joins TRBV6-6 to TRBJ1-1; perhaps TRBD1 as D (5 bases). Per germline, CDR1 MNHNY and CDR2 SVGAGI (reference sequence). The CDR3 totals 12 residues. The CDR3 region is CASSQTDTEAFI. The CDR3 coding sequence is TGTGCCAGCAGCCAGACAGACACAGAAGCTTTCATT.

This clonotype occurred once. Germline and junction disagree at one end, which may indicate a read error. The rearrangement links TRBV11-2 to TRBJ1-2, with D possibly matching TRBD1 (5 bases). The CDR3 runs to 14 residues. From germline, CDR1 is SGHAT and CDR2 FQNNGV. The CDR3 is CTSSLDGTAYGYAF. As DNA, the CDR3 is TGTACCAGCAGCTTAGATGGGACGGCCTATGGCTACGCCTTC.

The chain employs TRBV6-6 and TRBJ1-1; TRBD1 matches at 8 bases. There are 13 residues in the CDR3. Looked up from germline, CDR1 is MNHNY and CDR2 is SVGAGI (reference sequence). CDR3 loop: CAGSTGGTTEAFF. In DNA, the CDR3 is TGTGCTGGTAGCACAGGGGGGACTACTGAAGCTTTCTTT.

This clonotype has a single count. The junction departs from germline at one end; a sequencing error may be responsible. V usage is TRBV5-1 and J usage is TRBJ1-1, with D maybe TRBD1 (5 bases). The CDR3 totals 17 residues. CDR1 and CDR2 from the germline V gene are SGHRS and YFSETQ. Here the CDR3 DNA reads TGCACCAGCAGCTTGGGGGGATCCAGGGATGTGAACACTGATGCTTTCTTT. It translates to CTSSLGGSRDVNTDAFF.

V is TRBV7-7 and J is TRBJ2-1, with 9 positions matching TRBD2. CDR1 SSHAT and CDR2 FNYEAQ come from the germline V gene (reference sequence). V lost 8 bases and J lost 8; bases outside the gene matches: 7. This CDR3 spans 13 amino acids. Here the CDR3 reads CASGWGLADEQFF. The CDR3 coding sequence is TGTGCCAGCGGCTGGGGACTAGCCGATGAGCAGTTCTTC.

Comment on this clonotype: This CDR3 is missing its conserved last phenylalanine or tryptophan, likely due to a read error. The chain recombines TRBV11-2 with TRBJ2-6, with TRBD1 matching 7 bases. Germline V gene sequence: CDR1 SGHAT, CDR2 FQNNGV. The V and J ends lost 7 bases and 5 bases, in that order; junction bases with no gene match: 11. The CDR3 length is 16 residues. This chain's CDR3 is CASNLTGRTRANVLTI. The CDR3 DNA is TGTGCCAGCAACTTGACAGGGAGAACTAGGGCCAACGTCCTGACTATC.

As to this clonotype: A junction boundary mismatches the germline segment, possibly from a read error. DNA of the CDR3: TGTGCCAGCAACCCAGGACTACCGGGAACAGTTACGCACTATTTT. Translation gives CASNPGLPGTVTHYF. This chain joins TRBV6-5 and TRBJ2-3; possibly TRBD2 for D (6 bases). The CDR3 spans 15 residues. Germline V gene lookup returns CDR1 MNHEY and CDR2 SVGAGI.

The chain carries TRBV6-2 or TRBV6-3 and TRBJ1-2, with D uncertain. This CDR3 has 11 amino acids. The germline gives CDR1 MNHEY, CDR2 SVGEGT. V lost 10 bases, J lost 11 bases, and 17 bases lay in between. The CDR3: CAIALGKGYTF. For the CDR3, the DNA is TGTGCCATCGCCCTAGGCAAGGGATACACCTTC.

About this clonotype itself: An end of the junction differs from the germline gene, which may be a read error. The chain has TRBV30 and TRBJ2-7; 11 nucleotides match TRBD1. This CDR3 has 13 amino acids. Germline V gives CDR1 GTSNPN, CDR2 SVGIG (reference sequence). The CDR3 coding sequence is TGTGCCTGGATGAGGACAGGGGGCGACGAGAAGTACTTC. Translating gives CAWMRTGGDEKYF.